The 2 T cell receptor beta chains reported below all come from one sample, sequenced in a study of blood T cell repertoires in COVID-19. Some clones are missing from TCRdb's copy, which holds only in-frame ones; the method was immunoSEQ multiplex PCR. Of around 280,000 clones in the sample, about 86% were seen once. Sequencing was carried out using peripheral blood. The receptors shown here come from a woman in her 30s who had recovered from COVID-19.

The chain has TRBV27 and TRBJ2-7; 8 bases align to TRBD2. Germline CDR1 MNHEY, CDR2 SMNVEV (reference sequence). This CDR3 region has 15 residues. V dropped 5 bases and J dropped 0; count of bases not matched to a gene: 6. CDR3 nucleotides: TGTGCCAGCAGTCCCTCTAGCGGGTTCTCCTACGAGCAGTACTTC. Its translation is CASSPSSGFSYEQYF.

The rearrangement joins TRBV5-1 to TRBJ2-1, with TRBD1 as a possible D gene (6 bases). The ends were cut back, 5 bases at V and 4 bases at J, with 10 bases in the middle. This CDR3 is built from 13 residues. Looked up from germline, CDR1 is SGHRS and CDR2 is YFSETQ. CDR3 protein: CASSQDRYNEQFF. In DNA, the CDR3 is TGCGCCAGCAGTCAAGACAGGTACAATGAGCAGTTCTTC.